This entry features one T cell receptor beta chain sequence. Profiled with immunoSEQ multiplex PCR; TCRdb holds only in-frame clones, not every one. The data contain approximately 210,000 clones, approximately 90% of them singletons. This specimen belongs to a study of blood T cell repertoires in COVID-19. About the study: Sources were T cells, B-cell-depleted T cells, or PBMCs; the material itself was cDNA or gDNA.

Germline V gene sequence: CDR1 SGHTA, CDR2 FQGNSA. The CDR3 totals 13 residues. V shed 5 bases, J shed 3 bases, and the junction held 4 bases outside the gene matches. All enrollees were roughly 18 to 89 years old and from 20 to 30 US areas. The sample consisted of PBMCs or T cells enriched from blood (not recorded which). This rearrangement joins TRBV7-2 to TRBJ2-7, with 7 positions matching TRBD1. This clonotype was obtained from a woman aged 25-40 years who had recovered from COVID-19. This chain's CDR3 is CASSLRDSYEQYF. The CDR3 DNA sequence: TGTGCCAGCAGCCTCCGGGACAGCTACGAGCAGTACTTC.